Below are 13 T cell receptor beta chains sequenced from a single sample in a study of blood T cell repertoires in COVID-19. TCRdb's table, derived via immunoSEQ multiplex PCR, lists solely in-frame clones and lacks some. The sample lists about 58,000 clones; around 85% were seen once. The sequencing input was peripheral blood. The receptor source for this set is a woman between 65 and 79 years old with active COVID-19.

The J gene is TRBJ2-6, the V gene TRBV5-1; unclear D gene. The CDR3 runs 15 residues. Germline lookup yields CDR1 SGHRS and CDR2 YFSETQ. The V and J ends lost 3 bases and 0 bases respectively, with 7 bases between them. The CDR3 region has the DNA TGCGCCAGCAGCTCGCCAGACTCTGGGGCCAACGTCCTGACTTTC. As protein: CASSSPDSGANVLTF.

Here the CDR3 reads CATRPAGNIQYF. In nucleotides, the CDR3 is TGTGCCACCCGCCCGGCCGGGAACATTCAGTACTTC. The chain is built from TRBV12-3 or TRBV12-4 and TRBJ2-4; D is ambiguous. Trimming cost V 10 bases and J 7 bases, with 14 bases left between them. CDR3 length: 12 residues.

The chain combines TRBV6-5 with TRBJ1-6; D is undetermined. Germline assignment: CDR1 MNHEY and CDR2 SVGAGI. Deletions cut 5 bases from V and 7 bases from J, with 9 bases between. The CDR3 has 13 amino acids. The CDR3 sequence is CASSQVWNSPLHF. Written as DNA, the CDR3 is TGTGCCAGCAGTCAGGTCTGGAATTCACCCCTCCACTTT.

The V call is TRBV28, the J call TRBJ2-7; possible D gene TRBD2, 6 bases. This CDR3 is built from 17 residues. V lost 1 base and J 2 bases, leaving 18 bases between the germline ends. Germline V lookup: CDR1 MDHEN, CDR2 SYDVKM. CDR3 region: CASSLFETGGNPYEQYF. DNA of the CDR3: TGTGCCAGCAGTTTATTTGAGACGGGCGGGAACCCCTACGAGCAGTACTTC.

This chain joins TRBV5-4 and TRBJ2-5; tentative D call: TRBD1 (5 bases). Trimming removed 4 bases from V and 1 base from J, with 8 bases in between. Germline V gene lookup returns CDR1 SGHNT and CDR2 YYREEE (reference sequence). CDR3 length equals 13 residues. CDR3 loop: CASSQGVQETQYF. In nucleotides, the CDR3 is TGTGCCAGCAGCCAGGGTGTCCAAGAGACCCAGTACTTC.

V is TRBV11-2 and J is TRBJ2-7; D uncertain. Germline values: CDR1 SGHAT, CDR2 FQNNGV. The CDR3 contains 13 residues. The germline V and J ends were trimmed by 3 bases and 0 bases, with 6 bases remaining between them. Here the CDR3 reads CASSFSRSYEQYF. The CDR3, as DNA: TGTGCCAGCAGCTTTAGCCGCTCCTACGAGCAGTACTTC. Variable domain in full (rest from reference TRBV11-2 and TRBJ2-7): EAGVAQSPRYKIIEKRQSVAFWCNPISGHATLYWYQQILGQGPKLLIQFQNNGVVDDSQLPKDRFSAERLKGVDSTLKIQPAKLEDSAVYLCASSFSRSYEQYFGPGTRLTVT.

The gene calls are TRBV5-5 and TRBJ1-5; 10 bases fit TRBD1. This CDR3 has 14 residues. Germline values: CDR1 SGHKS, CDR2 YYEKEE (reference sequence). Trimming removed 4 bases from V and 7 bases from J; junction bases left unmatched: 5. The CDR3 is CASSPGTGVQPQHF. Here the CDR3 DNA reads TGTGCCAGCAGCCCCGGGACAGGGGTACAGCCCCAGCATTTT.

The chain employs TRBV4-1 and TRBJ2-7; perhaps TRBD2 as D (6 bases). V was cut by 0 bases and J by 3 bases, with 18 bases left in between. The CDR3 is 17 residues long. Germline V gene sequence: CDR1 MGHRA, CDR2 YSYEKL. CDR3 DNA: TGCGCCAGCAGCCAAGATAACGGCGGAGGGTGGGACTACGAGCAGTACTTC. Translating it yields CASSQDNGGGWDYEQYF.

The chain uses TRBV7-8 and TRBJ1-2; maybe TRBD1 (6 bases). The CDR3 is made up of 17 amino acids. Trimming took off 5 bases at V and 6 bases at J, with 25 bases between the two ends. From germline, CDR1 is SGHVS and CDR2 FQNEAQ. CDR3 nucleotides: TGTGCCAGCAGCCGGCGGTCGACAGGCCCGTGGGATGATGGCTACACCTTC. Its translation is CASSRRSTGPWDDGYTF.

V gene TRBV9 combines with J gene TRBJ2-7, with TRBD2 matching 7 bases. The junction had 8 bases not matched to a gene; V was cut back by 4 bases and J by 1 base. Germline V gene data show CDR1 as SGDLS and CDR2 as YYNGEE. The CDR3 is made up of 15 amino acids. CDR3 amino acids: CASSKGASGSYEQYF. DNA for the CDR3: TGTGCCAGCAGCAAAGGGGCTAGCGGTTCCTACGAGCAGTACTTC. The full variable domain, in which reference TRBV9 and TRBJ2-7 provide the parts outside the CDR3, is DSGVTQTPKHLITATGQRVTLRCSPRSGDLSVYWYQQSLDQGLQFLIQYYNGEERAKGNILERFSAQQFPDLHSELNLSSLELGDSALYFCASSKGASGSYEQYFGPGTRLTVT.

CDR3 nucleotide sequence: TGTGCCAGCAGCGTGCCAACAGGGGGCACTGAAGCTTTCTTT. It is translated as CASSVPTGGTEAFF. The chain couples TRBV5-5 to TRBJ1-1, with 8 bases fitting TRBD1. Germline V gene sequence: CDR1 SGHKS, CDR2 YYEKEE (reference sequence). The CDR3 covers 14 residues. Trimming took 4 bases from V and 4 from J; bases not matched to a gene: 6.

Regarding this clone: The junction and the germline gene differ at one end; a read error may be behind it. The rearrangement joins TRBV7-7 to TRBJ2-7, with 9 nucleotides matching TRBD1. Germline V gene data show CDR1 as SSHAT and CDR2 as FNYEAQ (reference sequence). The CDR3 contains 13 residues. The CDR3 spells CASSLDRGYEQYF. The CDR3 bases are TGTGCTAGCAGCTTGGACAGGGGATACGAGCAGTACTTC.

The rearrangement uses TRBV7-3 and TRBJ2-5; TRBD2 matches 10 bases. CDR1 and CDR2 from the germline V gene are SGHTA and FQGTGA. V gave up 4 bases and J gave up 3 bases; unmatched junction bases: 5. This CDR3 has 15 residues. DNA for the CDR3: TGTGCCAGCAGCTCGACCGGACTAGCGGAAGAGACCCAGTACTTC. Its translation: CASSSTGLAEETQYF.